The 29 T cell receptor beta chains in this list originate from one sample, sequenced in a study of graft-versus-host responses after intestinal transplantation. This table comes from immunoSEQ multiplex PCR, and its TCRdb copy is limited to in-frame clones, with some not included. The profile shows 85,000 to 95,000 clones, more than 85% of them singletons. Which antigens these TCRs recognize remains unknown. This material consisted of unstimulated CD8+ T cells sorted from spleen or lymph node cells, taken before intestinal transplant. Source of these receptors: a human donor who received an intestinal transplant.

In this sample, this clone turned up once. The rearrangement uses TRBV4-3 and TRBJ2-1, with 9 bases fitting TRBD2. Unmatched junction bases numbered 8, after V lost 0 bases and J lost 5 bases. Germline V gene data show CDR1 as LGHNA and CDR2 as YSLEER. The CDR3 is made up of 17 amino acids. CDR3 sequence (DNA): TGCGCCAGCAGCCAAGATCCCGCGGGGGGGCCTGACAATGAGCAGTTCTTC. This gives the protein CASSQDPAGGPDNEQFF.

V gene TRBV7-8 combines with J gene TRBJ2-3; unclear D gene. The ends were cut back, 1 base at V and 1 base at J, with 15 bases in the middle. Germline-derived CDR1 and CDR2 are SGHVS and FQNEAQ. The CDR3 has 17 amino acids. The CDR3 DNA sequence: TGTGCCAGCAGCTTAGGCACCACATCCCGGGGCACAGATACGCAGTATTTT. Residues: CASSLGTTSRGTDTQYF. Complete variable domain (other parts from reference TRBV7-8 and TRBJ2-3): GAGVSQSPRYKVAKRGQDVALRCDPISGHVSLFWYQQALGQGPEFLTYFQNEAQLDKSGLPSDRFFAERPEGSVSTLKIQRTQQEDSAVYLCASSLGTTSRGTDTQYFGPGTRLTVL.

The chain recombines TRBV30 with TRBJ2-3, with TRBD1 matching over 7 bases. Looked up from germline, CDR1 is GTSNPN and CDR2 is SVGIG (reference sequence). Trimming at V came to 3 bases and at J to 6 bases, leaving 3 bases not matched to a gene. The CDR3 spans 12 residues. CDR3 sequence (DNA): TGTGCCTGGAGCCCGACAGGGGATACGCAGTATTTT. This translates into CAWSPTGDTQYF.

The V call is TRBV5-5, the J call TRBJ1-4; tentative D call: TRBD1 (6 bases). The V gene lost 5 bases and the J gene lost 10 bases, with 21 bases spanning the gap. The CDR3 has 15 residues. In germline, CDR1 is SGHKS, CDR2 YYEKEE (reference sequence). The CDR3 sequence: CASSTTGRPHGKLFF. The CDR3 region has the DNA TGTGCCAGCAGTACCACAGGGCGGCCCCATGGAAAACTGTTTTTT.

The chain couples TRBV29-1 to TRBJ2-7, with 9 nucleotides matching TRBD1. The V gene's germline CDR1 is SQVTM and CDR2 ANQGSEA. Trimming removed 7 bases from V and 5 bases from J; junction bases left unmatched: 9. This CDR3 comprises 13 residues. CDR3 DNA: TGCAGCGCTTTGGGACAGGGCTACCACGAGCAGTACTTC. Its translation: CSALGQGYHEQYF.

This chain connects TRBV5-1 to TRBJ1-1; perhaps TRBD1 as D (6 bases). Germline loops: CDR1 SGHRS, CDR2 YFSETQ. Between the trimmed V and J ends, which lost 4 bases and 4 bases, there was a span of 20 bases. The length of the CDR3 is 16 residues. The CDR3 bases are TGCGCCAGCAGCACACCCCTACAGGGCGGCGGCACTGAAGCTTTCTTT. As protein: CASSTPLQGGGTEAFF.

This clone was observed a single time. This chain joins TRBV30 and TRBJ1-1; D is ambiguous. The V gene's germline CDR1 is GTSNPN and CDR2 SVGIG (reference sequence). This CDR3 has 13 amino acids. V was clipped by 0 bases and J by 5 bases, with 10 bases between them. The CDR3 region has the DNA TGTGCCTGGAGTGTCGATAGGGAGACTGAAGCTTTCTTT. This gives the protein CAWSVDRETEAFF.

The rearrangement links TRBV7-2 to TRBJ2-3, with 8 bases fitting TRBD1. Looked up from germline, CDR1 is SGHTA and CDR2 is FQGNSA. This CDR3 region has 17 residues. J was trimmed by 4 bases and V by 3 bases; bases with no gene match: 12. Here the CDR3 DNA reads TGTGCCAGCAGCTTCCGGACGGGGCAGGGGGCTGCAGATACGCAGTATTTT. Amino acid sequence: CASSFRTGQGAADTQYF. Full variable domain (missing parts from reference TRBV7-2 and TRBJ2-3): GAGVSQSPSNKVTEKGKDVELRCDPISGHTALYWYRQSLGQGLEFLIYFQGNSAPDKSGLPSDRFSAERTGGSVSTLTIQRTQQEDSAVYLCASSFRTGQGAADTQYFGPGTRLTVL.

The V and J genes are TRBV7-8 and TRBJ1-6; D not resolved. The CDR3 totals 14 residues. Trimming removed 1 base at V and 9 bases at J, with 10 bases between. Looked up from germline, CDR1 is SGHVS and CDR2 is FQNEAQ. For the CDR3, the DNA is TGTGCCAGCAGCTTAGGACCCGGCGGTTCACCCCTCCACTTT. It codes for CASSLGPGGSPLHF.

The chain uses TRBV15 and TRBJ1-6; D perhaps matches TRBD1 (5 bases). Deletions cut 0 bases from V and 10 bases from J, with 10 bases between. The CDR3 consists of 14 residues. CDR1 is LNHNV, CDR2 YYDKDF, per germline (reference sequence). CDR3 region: CATSRERQFSPLHF. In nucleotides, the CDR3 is TGTGCCACCAGCAGAGAGAGACAGTTCTCACCCCTCCACTTT.

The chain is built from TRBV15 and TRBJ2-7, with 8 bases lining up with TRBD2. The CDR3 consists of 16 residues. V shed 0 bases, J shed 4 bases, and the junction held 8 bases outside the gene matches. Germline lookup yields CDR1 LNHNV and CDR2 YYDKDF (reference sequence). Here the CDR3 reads CATSRDRAGAPYEQYF. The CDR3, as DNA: TGTGCCACCAGCAGAGATCGAGCGGGGGCACCTTACGAGCAGTACTTC.

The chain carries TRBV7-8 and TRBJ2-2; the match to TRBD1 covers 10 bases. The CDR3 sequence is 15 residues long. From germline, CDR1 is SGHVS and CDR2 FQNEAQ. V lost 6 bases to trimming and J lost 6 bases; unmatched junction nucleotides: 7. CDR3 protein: CASRGGTGVSGELFF. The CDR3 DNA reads TGTGCCAGCAGGGGTGGGACAGGGGTGTCCGGGGAGCTGTTTTTT.

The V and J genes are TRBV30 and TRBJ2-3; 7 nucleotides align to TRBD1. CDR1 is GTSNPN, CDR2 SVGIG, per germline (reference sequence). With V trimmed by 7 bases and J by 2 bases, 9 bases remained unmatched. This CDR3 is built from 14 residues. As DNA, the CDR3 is TGTGCCTCTTCGACAGGGTCTAACACAGATACGCAGTATTTT. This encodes CASSTGSNTDTQYF.

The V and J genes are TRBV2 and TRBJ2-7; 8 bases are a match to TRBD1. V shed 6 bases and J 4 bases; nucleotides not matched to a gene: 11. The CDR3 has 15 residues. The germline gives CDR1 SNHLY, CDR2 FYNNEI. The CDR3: CASRTDRGTGYEQYF. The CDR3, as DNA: TGTGCCAGCAGAACAGACAGGGGCACAGGGTACGAGCAGTACTTC.

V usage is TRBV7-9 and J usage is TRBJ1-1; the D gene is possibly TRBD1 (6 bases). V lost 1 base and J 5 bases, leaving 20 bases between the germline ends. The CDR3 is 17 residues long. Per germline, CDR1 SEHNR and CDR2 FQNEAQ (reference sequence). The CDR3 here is CASSLVDERGGRTEAFF. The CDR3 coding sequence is TGTGCCAGCAGCTTAGTAGATGAAAGGGGGGGGAGGACTGAAGCTTTCTTT.

Written as DNA, the CDR3 is TGTGCCACCCATGGACAGGGGGCGTACGAGCAGTACTTC. Residues: CATHGQGAYEQYF. J is TRBJ2-5 and V is TRBV19, with TRBD1 matching over 11 bases. TRBJ2-7 matches the DNA end more closely, so the J call is doubtful. Germline-derived CDR1 and CDR2 are LNHDA and SQIVND (reference sequence). The CDR3 extends over 13 amino acids.

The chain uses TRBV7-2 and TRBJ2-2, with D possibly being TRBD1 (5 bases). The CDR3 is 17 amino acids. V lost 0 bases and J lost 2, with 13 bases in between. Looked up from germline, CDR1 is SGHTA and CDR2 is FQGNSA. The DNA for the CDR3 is TGTGCCAGCAGCTTAGCGGGGCGACCCCAAAACACCGGGGAGCTGTTTTTT. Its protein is CASSLAGRPQNTGELFF.

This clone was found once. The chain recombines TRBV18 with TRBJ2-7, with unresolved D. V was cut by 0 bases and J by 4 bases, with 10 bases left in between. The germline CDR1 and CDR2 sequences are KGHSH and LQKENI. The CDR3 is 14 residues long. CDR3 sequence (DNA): TGTGCCAGCTCACCACCGATTAACTTTTACGAGCAGTACTTC. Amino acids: CASSPPINFYEQYF.

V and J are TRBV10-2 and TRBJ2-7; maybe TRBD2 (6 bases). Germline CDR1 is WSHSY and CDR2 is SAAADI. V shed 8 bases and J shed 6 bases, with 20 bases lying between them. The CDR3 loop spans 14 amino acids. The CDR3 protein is CASSDRTGVGEQYF. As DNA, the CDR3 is TGCGCCAGCTCGGATCGGACGGGGGTGGGCGAGCAGTACTTC.

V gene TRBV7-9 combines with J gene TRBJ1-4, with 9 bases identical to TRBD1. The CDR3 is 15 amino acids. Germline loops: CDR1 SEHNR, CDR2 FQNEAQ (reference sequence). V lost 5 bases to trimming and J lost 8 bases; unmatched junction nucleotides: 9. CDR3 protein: CASSPRTGVDEKLFF. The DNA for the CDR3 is TGTGCCAGCAGCCCTAGGACAGGGGTGGACGAAAAACTGTTTTTT.

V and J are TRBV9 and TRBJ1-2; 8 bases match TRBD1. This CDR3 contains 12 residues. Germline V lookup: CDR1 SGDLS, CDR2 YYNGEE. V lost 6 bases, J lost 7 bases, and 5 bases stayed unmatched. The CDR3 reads CASITTGGGYTF. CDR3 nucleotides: TGTGCCAGCATCACTACAGGGGGTGGCTACACCTTC.

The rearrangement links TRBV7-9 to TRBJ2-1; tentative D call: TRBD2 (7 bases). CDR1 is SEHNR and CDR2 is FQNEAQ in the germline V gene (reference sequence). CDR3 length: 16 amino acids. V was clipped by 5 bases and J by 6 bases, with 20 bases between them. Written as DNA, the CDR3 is TGTGCCAGCAGCGGACTCGGGAAGGGGGGGTCCAATGAGCAGTTCTTC. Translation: CASSGLGKGGSNEQFF.

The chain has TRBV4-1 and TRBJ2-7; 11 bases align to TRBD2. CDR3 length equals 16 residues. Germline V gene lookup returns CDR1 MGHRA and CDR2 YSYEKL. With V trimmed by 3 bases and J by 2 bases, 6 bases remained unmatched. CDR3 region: CASSHPGTSGTYEQYF. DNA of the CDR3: TGCGCCAGCAGCCATCCCGGGACTAGCGGTACCTACGAGCAGTACTTC.

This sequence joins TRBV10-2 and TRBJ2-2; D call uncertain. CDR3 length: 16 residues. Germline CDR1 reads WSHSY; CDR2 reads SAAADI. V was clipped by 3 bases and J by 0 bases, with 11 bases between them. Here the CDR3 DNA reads TGCGCCAGCAGTGATGAGTTGCCCTCGAACACCGGGGAGCTGTTTTTT. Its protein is CASSDELPSNTGELFF.

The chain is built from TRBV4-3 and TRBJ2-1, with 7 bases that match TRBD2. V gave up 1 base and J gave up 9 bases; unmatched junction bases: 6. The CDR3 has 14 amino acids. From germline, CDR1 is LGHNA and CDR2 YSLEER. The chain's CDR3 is CASSQVGTNPEQFF. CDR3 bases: TGCGCCAGCAGCCAAGTTGGGACTAATCCTGAGCAGTTCTTC.

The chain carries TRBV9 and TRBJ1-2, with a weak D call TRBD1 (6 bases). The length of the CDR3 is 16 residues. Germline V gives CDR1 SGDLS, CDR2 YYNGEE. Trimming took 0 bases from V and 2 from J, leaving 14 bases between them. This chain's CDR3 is CASSVVEGEGNYGYTF. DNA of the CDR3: TGTGCCAGCAGCGTAGTAGAGGGGGAGGGGAACTATGGCTACACCTTC.

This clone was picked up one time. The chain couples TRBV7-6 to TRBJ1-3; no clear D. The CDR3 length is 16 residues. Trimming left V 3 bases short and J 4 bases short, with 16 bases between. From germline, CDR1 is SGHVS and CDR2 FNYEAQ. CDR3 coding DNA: TGTGCCAGCAGCTTGGCGGCCTTTGGATCCGGAAACACCATATATTTT. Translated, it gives CASSLAAFGSGNTIYF.

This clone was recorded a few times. The DNA for the CDR3 is TGTGCCAGCAGCGAAAACGGGTTGGGGACAGGGAGAGAGCAGTACTTC. Translation gives CASSENGLGTGREQYF. The genes are TRBV2 and TRBJ2-7; 9 positions agree with TRBD1. This CDR3 is built from 16 residues. With V trimmed by 6 bases and J by 7 bases, 16 bases remained unmatched. Germline loops: CDR1 SNHLY, CDR2 FYNNEI.

CDR3 in DNA: TGTGCCTGGAGTCCGGGACAGTTCTACGAGCAGTACTTC. Protein sequence: CAWSPGQFYEQYF. The J gene is TRBJ2-7, the V gene TRBV30, with 7 positions matching TRBD1. Trimming at V came to 2 bases and at J to 3 bases, leaving 4 bases not matched to a gene. The CDR3 length is 13 residues. In germline, CDR1 is GTSNPN, CDR2 SVGIG (reference sequence).